This TCR beta chain derives from a study of patients and donors after allogeneic stem cell transplantation. One entry per CDR3 protein results from TCRdb running MiXCR on the RT-PCR reads. The repertoire holds 400,000 to 500,000 distinct CDR3 sequences, with more than 15% as singletons. Per the germline V gene, CDR1 is SGHNT and CDR2 is YYREEE (reference sequence). V lost 2 bases to trimming and J lost 10 bases; unmatched junction nucleotides: 11. The CDR3 extends over 15 amino acids. V usage is TRBV5-4 and J usage is TRBJ2-1, with 8 positions matching TRBD1. The specimen was blood, either unsorted or a sorted T cell fraction (not recorded which). This receptor was identified in a human donor who was either an allogeneic HSCT recipient or a stem cell or donor lymphocyte infusion donor (not recorded which). It is not recorded whose cells these are; they may come from a transplant donor. In nucleotides, the CDR3 is TGTGCCAGCAGCTTCCCGGCCAGGGGGCATCAGGAGCAGTTCTTC. Translating gives CASSFPARGHQEQFF. Together with reference TRBV5-4 and TRBJ2-1, the CDR3 gives the full variable domain: ETGVTQSPTHLIKTRGQQVTLRCSSQSGHNTVSWYQQALGQGPQFIFQYYREEENGRGNFPPRFSGLQFPNYSSELNVNALELDDSALYLCASSFPARGHQEQFFGPGTRLTVL.